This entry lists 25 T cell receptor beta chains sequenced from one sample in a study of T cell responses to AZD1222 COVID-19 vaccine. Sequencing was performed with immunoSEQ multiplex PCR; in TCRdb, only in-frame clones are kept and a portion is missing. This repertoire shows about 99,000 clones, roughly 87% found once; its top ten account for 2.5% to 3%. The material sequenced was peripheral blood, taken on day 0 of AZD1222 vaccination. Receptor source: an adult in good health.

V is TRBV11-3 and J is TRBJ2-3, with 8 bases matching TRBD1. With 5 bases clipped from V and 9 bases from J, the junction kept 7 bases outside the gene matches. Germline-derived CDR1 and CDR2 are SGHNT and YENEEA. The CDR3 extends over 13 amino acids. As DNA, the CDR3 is TGTGCCAGCAGCCCATTCAGGGGGCTGACGCAGTATTTT. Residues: CASSPFRGLTQYF.

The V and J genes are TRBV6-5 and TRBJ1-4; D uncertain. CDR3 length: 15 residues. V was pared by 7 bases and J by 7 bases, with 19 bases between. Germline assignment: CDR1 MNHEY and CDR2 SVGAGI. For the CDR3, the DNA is TGTGCCAGCACGGAAGGGAGTGGTGTGGGTGAAAAACTGTTTTTT. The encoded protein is CASTEGSGVGEKLFF.

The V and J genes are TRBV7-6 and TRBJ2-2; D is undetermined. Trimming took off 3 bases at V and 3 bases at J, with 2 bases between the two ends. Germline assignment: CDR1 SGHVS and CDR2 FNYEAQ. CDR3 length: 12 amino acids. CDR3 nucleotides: TGTGCCAGCAGCTTGGACACCGGGGAGCTGTTTTTT. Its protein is CASSLDTGELFF.

DNA for the CDR3: TGTGCCAGTAGTATAGGGGAGGTAAACATTCAGTACTTC. The encoded protein is CASSIGEVNIQYF. The chain carries TRBV19 and TRBJ2-4, with a weak D call TRBD2 (6 bases). Germline V gene data show CDR1 as LNHDA and CDR2 as SQIVND (reference sequence). The V end lost 1 base, the J end lost 6 bases, and 7 bases lay between the germline ends. The CDR3 has 13 residues.

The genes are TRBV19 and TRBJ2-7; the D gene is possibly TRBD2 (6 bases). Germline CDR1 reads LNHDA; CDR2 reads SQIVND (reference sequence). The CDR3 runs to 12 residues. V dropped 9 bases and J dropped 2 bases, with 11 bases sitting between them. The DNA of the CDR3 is TGTGCCAGCGGGACTTCCGCCTACGAGCAGTACTTC. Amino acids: CASGTSAYEQYF. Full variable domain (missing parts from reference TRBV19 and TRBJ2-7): DGGITQSPKYLFRKEGQNVTLSCEQNLNHDAMYWYRQDPGQGLRLIYYSQIVNDFQKGDIAEGYSVSREKKESFPLTVTSAQKNPTAFYLCASGTSAYEQYFGPGTRLTVT.

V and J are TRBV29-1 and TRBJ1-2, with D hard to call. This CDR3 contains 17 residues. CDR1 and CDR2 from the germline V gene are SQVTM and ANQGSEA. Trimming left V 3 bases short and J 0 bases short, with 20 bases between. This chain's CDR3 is CSVDRSDIWESNYGYTF. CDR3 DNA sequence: TGCAGCGTTGATCGTTCTGACATTTGGGAATCTAACTATGGCTACACCTTC.

The CDR3 spells CASRGAGAYNEQFF. The CDR3 nucleotides are TGTGCCAGCAGGGGAGCGGGAGCCTACAATGAGCAGTTCTTC. This chain uses TRBV6-5 with TRBJ2-1, with 8 bases matching TRBD2. The J segment lost 2 bases and the V segment lost 6 bases, leaving 3 bases of the junction unmatched. The CDR3 is 14 amino acids. Per germline, CDR1 MNHEY and CDR2 SVGAGI.

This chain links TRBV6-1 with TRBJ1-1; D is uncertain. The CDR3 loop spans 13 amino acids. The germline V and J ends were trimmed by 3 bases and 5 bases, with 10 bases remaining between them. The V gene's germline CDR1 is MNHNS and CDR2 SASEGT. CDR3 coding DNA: TGTGCCAGCAGTGAGTGGTTGGGGACTGAAGCTTTCTTT. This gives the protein CASSEWLGTEAFF.

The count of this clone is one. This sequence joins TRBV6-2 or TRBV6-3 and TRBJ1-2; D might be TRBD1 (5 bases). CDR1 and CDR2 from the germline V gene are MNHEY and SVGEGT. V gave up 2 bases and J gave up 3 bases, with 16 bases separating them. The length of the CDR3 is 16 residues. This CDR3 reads CASSYTWDHGDYGYTF. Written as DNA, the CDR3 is TGTGCCAGCAGTTACACGTGGGACCATGGGGACTATGGCTACACCTTC.

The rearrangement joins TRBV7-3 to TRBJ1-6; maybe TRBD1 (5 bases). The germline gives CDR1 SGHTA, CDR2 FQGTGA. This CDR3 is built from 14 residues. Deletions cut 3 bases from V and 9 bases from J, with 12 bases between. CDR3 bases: TGTGCCAGCAGCTTTCGGGACGGGGGTTCACCCCTCCACTTT. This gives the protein CASSFRDGGSPLHF. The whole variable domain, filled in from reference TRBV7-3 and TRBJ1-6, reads GAGVSQTPSNKVTEKGKYVELRCDPISGHTALYWYRQSLGQGPEFLIYFQGTGAADDSGLPNDRFFAVRPEGSVSTLKIQRTERGDSAVYLCASSFRDGGSPLHFGNGTRLTVT.

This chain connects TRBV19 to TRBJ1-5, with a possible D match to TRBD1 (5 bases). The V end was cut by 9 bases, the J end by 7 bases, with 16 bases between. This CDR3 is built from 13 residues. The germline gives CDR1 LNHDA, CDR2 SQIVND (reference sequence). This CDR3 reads CASRGALGQPQHF. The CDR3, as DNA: TGTGCCAGCCGTGGGGCCTTGGGGCAGCCCCAGCATTTT.

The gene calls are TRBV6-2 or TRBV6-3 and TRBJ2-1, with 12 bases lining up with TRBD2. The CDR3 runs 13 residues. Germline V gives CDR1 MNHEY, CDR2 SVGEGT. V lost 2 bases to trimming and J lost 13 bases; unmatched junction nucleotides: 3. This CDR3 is CASSYASGGAQFF. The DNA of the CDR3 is TGTGCCAGCAGTTACGCTAGCGGGGGGGCCCAGTTCTTC.

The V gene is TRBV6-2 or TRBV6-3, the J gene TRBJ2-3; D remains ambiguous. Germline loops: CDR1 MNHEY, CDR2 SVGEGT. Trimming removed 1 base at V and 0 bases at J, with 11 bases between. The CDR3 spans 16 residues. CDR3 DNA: TGTGCCAGCAGTTACTTCCCGGTGGGGAGCACAGATACGCAGTATTTT. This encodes CASSYFPVGSTDTQYF.

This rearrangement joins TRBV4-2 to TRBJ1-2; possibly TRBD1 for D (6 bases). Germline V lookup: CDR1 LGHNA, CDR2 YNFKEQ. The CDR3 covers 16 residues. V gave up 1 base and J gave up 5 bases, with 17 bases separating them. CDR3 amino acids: CASSQGGTGSYYGYTF. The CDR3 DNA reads TGTGCCAGCAGCCAAGGGGGTACAGGGAGCTATTATGGCTACACCTTC.

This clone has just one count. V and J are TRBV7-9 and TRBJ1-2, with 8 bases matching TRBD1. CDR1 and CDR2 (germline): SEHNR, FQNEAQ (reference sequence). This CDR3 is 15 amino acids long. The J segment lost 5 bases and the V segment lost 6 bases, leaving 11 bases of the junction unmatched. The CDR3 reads CASSPYGQGSYGYTF. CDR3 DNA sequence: TGTGCCAGCAGTCCCTACGGACAGGGTTCGTATGGCTACACCTTC.

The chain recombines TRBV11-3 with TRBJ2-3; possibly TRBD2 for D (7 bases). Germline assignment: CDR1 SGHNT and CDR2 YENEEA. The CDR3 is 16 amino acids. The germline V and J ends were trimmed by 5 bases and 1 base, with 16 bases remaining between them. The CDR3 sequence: CASSRGGGGGTDTQYF. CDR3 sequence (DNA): TGTGCCAGCAGCCGCGGGGGAGGGGGGGGCACAGATACGCAGTATTTT.

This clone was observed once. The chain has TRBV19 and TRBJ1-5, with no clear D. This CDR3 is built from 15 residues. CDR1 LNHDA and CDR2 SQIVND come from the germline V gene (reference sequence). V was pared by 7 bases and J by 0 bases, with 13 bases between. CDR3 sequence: CASTWAHYSNQPQHF. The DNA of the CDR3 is TGTGCCAGTACTTGGGCTCATTATAGCAATCAGCCCCAGCATTTT.

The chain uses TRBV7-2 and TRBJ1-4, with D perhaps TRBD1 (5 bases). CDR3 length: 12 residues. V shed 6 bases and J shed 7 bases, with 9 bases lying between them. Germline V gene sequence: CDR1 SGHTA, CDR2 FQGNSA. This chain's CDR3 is CASSYGGEKLFF. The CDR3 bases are TGTGCCAGCAGTTATGGGGGTGAAAAACTGTTTTTT.

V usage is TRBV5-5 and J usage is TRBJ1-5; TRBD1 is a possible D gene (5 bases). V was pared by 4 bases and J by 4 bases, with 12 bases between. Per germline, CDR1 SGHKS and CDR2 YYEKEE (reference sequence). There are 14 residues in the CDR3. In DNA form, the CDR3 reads TGTGCCAGCAGCATTTCAACAGGAAATCAGCCCCAGCATTTT. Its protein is CASSISTGNQPQHF.

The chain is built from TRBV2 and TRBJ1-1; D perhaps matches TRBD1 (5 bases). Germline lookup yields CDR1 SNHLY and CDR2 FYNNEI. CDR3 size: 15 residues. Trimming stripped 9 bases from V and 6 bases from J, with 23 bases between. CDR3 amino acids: CASTYPGYRSSEAFF. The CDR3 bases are TGTGCCAGTACTTATCCAGGGTATCGCTCTTCTGAAGCTTTCTTT.

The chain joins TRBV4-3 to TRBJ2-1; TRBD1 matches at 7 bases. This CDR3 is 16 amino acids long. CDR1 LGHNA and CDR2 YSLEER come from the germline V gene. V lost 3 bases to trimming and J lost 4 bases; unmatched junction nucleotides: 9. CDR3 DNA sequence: TGCGCCAGCAGCCAGGAGCCCGGGACAGTTTACAATGAGCAGTTCTTC. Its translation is CASSQEPGTVYNEQFF.

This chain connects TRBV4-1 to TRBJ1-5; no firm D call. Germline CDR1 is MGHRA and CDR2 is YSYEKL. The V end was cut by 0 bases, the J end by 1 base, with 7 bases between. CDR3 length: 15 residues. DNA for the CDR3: TGCGCCAGCAGCCAAGAGCCAACAAGCAATCAGCCCCAGCATTTT. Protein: CASSQEPTSNQPQHF.

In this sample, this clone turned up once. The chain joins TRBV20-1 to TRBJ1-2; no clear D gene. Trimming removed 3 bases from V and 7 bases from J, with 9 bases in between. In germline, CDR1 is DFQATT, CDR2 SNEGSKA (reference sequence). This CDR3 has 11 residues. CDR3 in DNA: TGCAGTGCTAGGACCGGGAGTGGCTACACCTTC. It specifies CSARTGSGYTF.

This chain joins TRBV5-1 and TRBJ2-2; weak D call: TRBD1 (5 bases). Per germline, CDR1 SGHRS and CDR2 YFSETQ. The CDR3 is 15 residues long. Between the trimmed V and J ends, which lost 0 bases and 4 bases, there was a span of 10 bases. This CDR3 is CASSLALGATGELFF. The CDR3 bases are TGCGCCAGCAGCTTGGCCCTAGGGGCCACCGGGGAGCTGTTTTTT.

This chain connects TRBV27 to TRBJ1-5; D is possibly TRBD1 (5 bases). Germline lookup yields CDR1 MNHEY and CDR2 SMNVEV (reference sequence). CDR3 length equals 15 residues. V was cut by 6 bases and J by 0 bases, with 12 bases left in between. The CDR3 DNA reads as TGTGCCAGCAGGCGGGGGTCGCATAGCAATCAGCCCCAGCATTTT. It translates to CASRRGSHSNQPQHF.